The rows below give T cell receptor beta chains drawn from one sample of a study of tumor and adjacent non-tumor tissue in lung cancer. TCRdb called the multiplex PCR reads again in MiXCR, with one record for every CDR3 protein. The sample records over 130,000 distinct CDR3 sequences, about 71% being singletons. What was sequenced was lung tumor tissue. These receptors were collected from a man between 60 and 75 years old with small cell lung cancer. Each CDR3 is given with its conserved first and last residue. A D gene is named only where the DNA matches it firmly. Rows may omit the clone size; those that give it use once, few, many or a size class.

v_gene	j_gene	d_gene	abundance	CDR3nt	CDR3aa
TRBV28	TRBJ1-5	.	.	TGTGCCAGCAGTGACATAGATCAGCACCAGCATTTT	CASSDIDQHQHF
TRBV30	TRBJ2-1	.	.	TGTGCCTGGAGGGGAGTGAGCTCCTACAATGAGCAGTTCTTC	CAWRGVSSYNEQFF
TRBV6-1	TRBJ2-5	.	medium-sized	TGTGCCAGCAGTGACCCCAGCGCGGGGCGGAGAGAGACCCAGTACTTC	CASSDPSAGRRETQYF
TRBV28	TRBJ2-3	.	.	TGTGCCAGCAGAAGGGAGACCCCCACAGATACGCAGTATTTT	CASRRETPTDTQYF
TRBV6-5	TRBJ2-5	.	few	TGTGCCAGCAGTCCCGGGACTCTGAGATTTAAAGAGACCCAGTACTTC	CASSPGTLRFKETQYF
TRBV29-1	TRBJ1-1	.	many	TGCAGCGTTGTATCAGGGGTGAACACTGAAGCTTTCTTT	CSVVSGVNTEAFF
TRBV2	TRBJ1-1	TRBD1	.	TGTGCCAGCAGGATGGACAGGGGAGGCACTGAAGCTTTCTTT	CASRMDRGGTEAFF
TRBV20-1	TRBJ2-1	TRBD2	.	TGCAGTGCCCTGACCGGGACTAGCGGGAGCTCCTACAATGAGCAGTTCTTC	CSALTGTSGSSYNEQFF
TRBV19	TRBJ1-2	TRBD1	.	TGTGCCAATAGTATCGGACAGGGAGGCCCCTATGGCTACACCTTC	CANSIGQGGPYGYTF
TRBV28	TRBJ2-1	TRBD1	few	TGTGCCAGCAGGTGGGACAGCTACAATGAGCAGTTCTTC	CASRWDSYNEQFF
TRBV24-1	TRBJ2-7	.	.	TGTGCCACCAATGATACAGGGTTGTACGAGCAGTACTTC	CATNDTGLYEQYF
TRBV29-1	TRBJ1-1	TRBD1	many	TGCAGCGCCGAAAGGGGGCGGATCACTGAAGCTTTCTTT	CSAERGRITEAFF
TRBV11-3	TRBJ2-1	TRBD2	.	TGTGCCAGCAGCTTAGGGTACCTTAGCGGGCCTCCCTACACTGAGCAGTTTTTC	CASSLGYLSGPPYTEQFF
TRBV28	TRBJ2-3	TRBD2	many	TGTGCCAGCAGTTTCGGGGGGGCAGCAGATACGCAGTATTTT	CASSFGGAADTQYF
TRBV20-1	TRBJ1-1	TRBD1	.	TGCAGTGCTAGAGTCGACGTGACAGGGGGTGTTGCTTTCTTT	CSARVDVTGGVAFF
TRBV10-3	TRBJ2-3	TRBD2	.	TGTGCCATCAGTGGGGGAGGACTAGCTAACCTGGGAGATACGCAGTATTTT	CAISGGGLANLGDTQYF
TRBV5-4	TRBJ1-2	TRBD1	many	TGTGCCAGCAGCTTAGGAGGGGGCAGCATGCATGGCTACACCTTC	CASSLGGGSMHGYTF
TRBV11-1	TRBJ1-5	.	.	TGTGCCAGCAGCTTGACCCTCAATCAGCCCAAGCATTTT	CASSLTLNQPKHF
TRBV20-1	TRBJ2-5	TRBD2	.	TGCAGTGCTAGTCGGTCGTGGGGGGGAGAGATCCAGTACTTC	CSASRSWGGEIQYF
TRBV5-4	TRBJ2-5	TRBD2	.	TGTGCCAACAGCTTGGATGGACTAGCGGGGGTCGGGGAAGAGACCCAGTACTTC	CANSLDGLAGVGEETQYF
TRBV28	TRBJ1-1	.	many	TGTGCCAGCAGTCGCCCTCAGATTTACACTGAAGCTTTCTTT	CASSRPQIYTEAFF
TRBV6-1	TRBJ2-3	TRBD2	.	TGTGCCACCGGTCGTTACGGACTAGCGGATATCGGGCAGTATTTT	CATGRYGLADIGQYF
TRBV29-1	TRBJ1-5	.	.	TGCAGCGTTGTAACCGGGACATGGGGTCTTCAGCCCCAGCATTTT	CSVVTGTWGLQPQHF
TRBV30	TRBJ2-5	.	.	TGTGCCTGGATCCGGCCGGGACACCAAGAGACCCAGTACTTC	CAWIRPGHQETQYF
TRBV11-2	TRBJ2-1	TRBD2	.	TGTGCCAGCAGCATCCTAGCGGGAGGGCCCGGTGATCAGTTCTTC	CASSILAGGPGDQFF
TRBV20-1	TRBJ2-5	TRBD2	medium-sized	TGCAGTGCTGAAACCGGGACTAGCGGGGGCCAAGAGACCCAGTACTTC	CSAETGTSGGQETQYF
TRBV12-3/TRBV12-4	TRBJ2-1	TRBD2	.	TGTGCCAGCAATAGGACTAGCGGGAGGGGTGAGCAGTTCTTC	CASNRTSGRGEQFF
TRBV29-1	TRBJ2-5	TRBD2	.	TGCAGCGTTGAACTAGCGGGAGGAGCAGAGACCCAGTACTTC	CSVELAGGAETQYF
TRBV12-3/TRBV12-4	TRBJ2-4	TRBD2	many	TGTGCCAGCAGTTTTGCCGGGACGGGGGGGGCCAAAAACATTCAGTACTTC	CASSFAGTGGAKNIQYF
TRBV11-2	TRBJ2-1	.	many	TGTGCCAGCAAAGTTAGGGGGAGAGTCCCTTACAATGAGCAGTTCTTC	CASKVRGRVPYNEQFF
TRBV6-6	TRBJ2-7	TRBD1	.	TGTGCCAGTGGAGCGGGACAGGGGGCTGACGAGCAGTACTTC	CASGAGQGADEQYF
TRBV20-1	TRBJ2-1	TRBD2	.	TGCAGTGCTAGGCCCGGGACTAGTCTTTTCAATGAGCAGTTCTTC	CSARPGTSLFNEQFF
TRBV6-5	TRBJ1-4	TRBD1	.	TGTGCCAGCAGTTTTAGGTGGACAGGGGAAAAACTGTTTTTT	CASSFRWTGEKLFF
TRBV20-1	TRBJ2-1	TRBD1	.	TGCAGTGCTTCGACAGGGGATGCGCACGCATACAATGAGCAGTTCTTC	CSASTGDAHAYNEQFF
TRBV28	TRBJ1-1	.	.	TGTGCCAGCAGTCCATCGCTGGGGGTGAACACTGAAGCTTTCTTT	CASSPSLGVNTEAFF
TRBV20-1	TRBJ2-2	.	.	TGCAGTGCTAGAGATCGGGAAGGGTACACCAGAGAGCTGTTTTTT	CSARDREGYTRELFF
TRBV4-2	TRBJ1-6	TRBD1	many	TGTGCCAGCAGCTCACACAGGGGTTCGGATTCACCCCTCCACTTT	CASSSHRGSDSPLHF
TRBV20-1	TRBJ2-5	.	many	TGCAGTGCTACACAAAGTAACCAAGAGACCCAGTACTTC	CSATQSNQETQYF
TRBV5-1	TRBJ2-2	TRBD1	many	TGCGCCAGCAGCTTTCCTAAAGACAGGGGCACCGCGAACACCGGGGAGCTGTTTTTT	CASSFPKDRGTANTGELFF
TRBV11-3	TRBJ2-3	TRBD1	many	TGTGCCAGCAGCTTAAGGACAGGGGTTGTAGATACGCAGTATTTT	CASSLRTGVVDTQYF
TRBV6-5	TRBJ1-4	.	.	TGTGCCAGCAGCACCCGTAGCGCTCAATATGAAAAACTGTTTTTT	CASSTRSAQYEKLFF
TRBV7-8	TRBJ2-3	TRBD2	.	TGTGCCAGCAGCTTAATAGCGGGAGGGAGATCCACAGATACGCAGTATTTT	CASSLIAGGRSTDTQYF
TRBV6-1	TRBJ1-2	.	.	TGTGCCAGCAGTAGATGGGGGACAACCCAAGGCTACACCTTC	CASSRWGTTQGYTF
TRBV20-1	TRBJ2-3	TRBD2	.	TGCAGTGCTATAAAACTAGCGGGATTTAGGGGGCACACAGATACGCAATATTTT	CSAIKLAGFRGHTDTQYF
TRBV6-5	TRBJ1-1	TRBD1	.	TGTACTACTCTGGGGACAGGGTGGGGCGACACTGAAGCTTTCTTT	CTTLGTGWGDTEAFF
TRBV11-1	TRBJ2-1	.	.	TGTGACAGCAGCTTCGACAAGGGAGAGCAGTTCTTC	CDSSFDKGEQFF
TRBV20-1	TRBJ1-2	TRBD1	once	TGCAGTGTACCTGGGAGGGACAGAGAGTATGGCTACACCTTC	CSVPGRDREYGYTF
TRBV20-1	TRBJ2-3	.	.	TGCAGTACTGGACCTACAGGGACAGATACGCAGTATTTT	CSTGPTGTDTQYF
TRBV11-2	TRBJ1-1	.	.	TGTGCCAGCAGCTTAGATCTTGCGAGCTCTGAAGCTTTCTTT	CASSLDLASSEAFF
TRBV6-5	TRBJ2-7	.	.	TGCGCCAGCAGTTACAGTAGCGTGATGGGTTACGAGCAGTACTTC	CASSYSSVMGYEQYF
TRBV6-5	TRBJ1-2	.	.	TGTGTCGCTAAAACGGACACCGGGAGGAACTATCGCTACATCTTC	CVAKTDTGRNYRYIF
TRBV11-2	TRBJ2-3	.	.	TGTGCCAGCAGCCTGGGCGGGGTCGAAGGGGATATGCAGTATTTT	CASSLGGVEGDMQYF
TRBV11-2	TRBJ2-3	TRBD2	few	TGTGCCAGCAGACCTACATTCATAGCGGGAGCCACAGAAATGCAGTATTTT	CASRPTFIAGATEMQYF
TRBV29-1	TRBJ1-2	TRBD1	many	TGCAGCGGCGTACAGGGGGACTATGGCTACACCTTC	CSGVQGDYGYTF
TRBV5-4	TRBJ2-1	.	.	TGTGCCAGCAGCCCAGGGGGTAGCGGGGTCTCCTACAATGAGCAGTTCTTC	CASSPGGSGVSYNEQFF
TRBV5-1	TRBJ2-3	.	.	TGCGCCAGCAGCTTAGGAGGGTTTGCAGATACGCAGTATTTT	CASSLGGFADTQYF
TRBV20-1	TRBJ2-1	TRBD2	.	TGTAGTGTTAGGGGTGGACTAGCGGGTCGTGAGCAGTTCTTC	CSVRGGLAGREQFF